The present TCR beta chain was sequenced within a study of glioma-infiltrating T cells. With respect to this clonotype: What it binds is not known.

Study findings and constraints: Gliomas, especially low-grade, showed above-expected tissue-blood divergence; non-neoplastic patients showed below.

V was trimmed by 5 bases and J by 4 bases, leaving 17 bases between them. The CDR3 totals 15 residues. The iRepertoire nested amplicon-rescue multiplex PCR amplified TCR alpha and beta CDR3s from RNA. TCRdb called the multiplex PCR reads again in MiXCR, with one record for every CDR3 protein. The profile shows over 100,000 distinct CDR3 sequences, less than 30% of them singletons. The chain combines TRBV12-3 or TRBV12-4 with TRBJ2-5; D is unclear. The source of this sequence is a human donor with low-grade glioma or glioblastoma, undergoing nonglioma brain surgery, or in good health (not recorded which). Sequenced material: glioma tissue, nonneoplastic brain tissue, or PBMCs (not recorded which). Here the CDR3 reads CASSTRAGGGETQYF. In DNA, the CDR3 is TGTGCCAGCAGTACCCGGGCCGGCGGCGGAGAGACCCAGTACTTC.